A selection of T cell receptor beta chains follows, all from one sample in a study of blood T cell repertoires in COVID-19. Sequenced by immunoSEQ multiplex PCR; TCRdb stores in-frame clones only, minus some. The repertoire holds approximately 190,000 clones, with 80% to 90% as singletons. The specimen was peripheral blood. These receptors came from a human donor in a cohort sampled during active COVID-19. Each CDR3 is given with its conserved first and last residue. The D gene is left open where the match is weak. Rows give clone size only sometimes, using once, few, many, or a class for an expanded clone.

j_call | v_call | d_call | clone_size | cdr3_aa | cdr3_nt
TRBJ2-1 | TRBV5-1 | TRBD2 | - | CASSLGGRAVDEQFF | TGCGCCAGCAGCTTGGGCGGGAGGGCCGTCGATGAGCAGTTCTTC
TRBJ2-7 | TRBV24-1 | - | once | CATSAQGTYEQYF | TGTGCCACCAGTGCCCAGGGCACCTACGAGCAGTACTTC
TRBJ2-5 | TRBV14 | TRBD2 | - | CASSQPGLAPRWETQYF | TGTGCCAGCAGCCAACCGGGACTAGCGCCACGGTGGGAGACCCAGTACTTC
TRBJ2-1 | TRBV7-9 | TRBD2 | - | CASEAGAYNEQFF | TGTGCCAGCGAAGCGGGAGCCTACAATGAGCAGTTCTTC
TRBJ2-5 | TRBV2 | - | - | CASSEALLEGETQYF | TGTGCCAGCAGTGAAGCCCTACTAGAAGGAGAGACCCAGTACTTC
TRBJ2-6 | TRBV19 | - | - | CASGPGSPGANVLTF | TGTGCCAGTGGCCCAGGGTCCCCTGGGGCCAACGTCCTGACTTTC
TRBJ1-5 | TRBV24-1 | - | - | CATRDRSDQPQHF | TGTGCCACCAGAGACAGATCCGATCAGCCCCAGCATTTT
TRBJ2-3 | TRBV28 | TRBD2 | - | CASSLQGTSGDTQYF | TGTGCCAGCAGTCTCCAGGGGACTAGCGGGGATACGCAGTATTTT
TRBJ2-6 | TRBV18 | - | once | CASSGFEGANVLTF | TGTGCCAGCTCCGGTTTTGAGGGGGCCAACGTCCTGACTTTC
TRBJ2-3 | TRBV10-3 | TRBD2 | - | CAISGTSGGSSTDTQYF | TGTGCCATCTCCGGGACTAGCGGGGGCTCTAGCACAGATACGCAGTATTTT
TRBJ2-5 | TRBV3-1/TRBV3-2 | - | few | CASSPYPRPQSAQYF | TGTGCCAGCAGCCCCTACCCCCGCCCCCAATCGGCCCAGTACTTC
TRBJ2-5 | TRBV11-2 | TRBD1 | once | CASSLWGQGGETQYF | TGTGCCAGCAGCTTGTGGGGACAGGGAGGGGAGACCCAGTACTTC
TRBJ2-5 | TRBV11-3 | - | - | CASSLSQPGEKETQYF | TGTGCCAGCAGCTTAAGTCAGCCCGGGGAGAAAGAGACCCAGTACTTC
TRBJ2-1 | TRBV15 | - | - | CATSRDPGSQAGDEQFF | TGTGCCACCAGCAGAGATCCCGGATCCCAAGCGGGCGATGAGCAGTTCTTC
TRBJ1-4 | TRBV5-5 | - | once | CASSQTHKGGEKLFF | TGTGCCAGCAGCCAGACCCATAAGGGAGGTGAAAAACTGTTTTTT
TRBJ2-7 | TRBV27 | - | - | CASSLSLNTVSYEQYF | TGTGCCAGCAGTTTATCCCTCAATACAGTTTCCTACGAGCAGTACTTC
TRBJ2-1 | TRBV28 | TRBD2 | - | CASRVRGARGVDEQFF | TGTGCCAGCCGGGTGCGGGGGGCGCGGGGGGTTGATGAGCAGTTCTTC
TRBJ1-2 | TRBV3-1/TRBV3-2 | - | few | CASSLSWSSGGGYTF | TGTGCCAGCAGCCTTTCGTGGAGTAGCGGTGGCGGCTACACCTTC
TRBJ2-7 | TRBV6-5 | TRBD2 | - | CASTGGALDEQYF | TGTGCCAGCACGGGGGGGGCGCTGGACGAGCAGTACTTC
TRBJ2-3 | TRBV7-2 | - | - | CASSHRTVLGNTQYF | TGTGCCAGCAGCCACCGGACAGTTTTAGGGAATACGCAGTATTTT
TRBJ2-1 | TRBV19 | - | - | CASSTTPPGNEQFF | TGTGCCAGTAGTACCACCCCCCCGGGCAATGAGCAGTTCTTC
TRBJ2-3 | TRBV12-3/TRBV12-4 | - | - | CASSLLLATQYF | TGTGCCAGCAGTTTACTCCTAGCAACGCAGTATTTT
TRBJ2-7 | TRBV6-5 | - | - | CASSYDNNYEQYF | TGTGCCAGCAGTTACGACAACAACTACGAGCAGTACTTC
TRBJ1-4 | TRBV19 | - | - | CASSIGQEIGKLFF | TGTGCCAGTAGTATAGGGCAGGAAATCGGAAAACTGTTTTTT
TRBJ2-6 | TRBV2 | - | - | CASGISRTGANVLTF | TGTGCCAGCGGAATTTCCAGGACTGGGGCCAACGTCCTGACTTTC
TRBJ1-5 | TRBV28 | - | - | CASRDLTGPGGQPQHF | TGTGCCAGCAGGGACCTGACAGGCCCGGGGGGACAGCCCCAGCATTTT
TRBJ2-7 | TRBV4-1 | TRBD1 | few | CASSQEQGANYEQYF | TGCGCCAGCAGCCAGGAACAGGGGGCTAACTACGAGCAGTACTTC
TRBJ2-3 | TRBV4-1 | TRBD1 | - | CASSQPPGQGAQDTQYF | TGCGCCAGCAGCCAACCCCCGGGACAGGGGGCGCAAGATACGCAGTATTTT
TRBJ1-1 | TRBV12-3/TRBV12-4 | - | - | CASSFGANTEAFF | TGTGCCAGCAGTTTCGGAGCTAACACTGAAGCTTTCTTT
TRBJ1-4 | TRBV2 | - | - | CASTTDTTNEKLFF | TGTGCCAGCACTACAGACACCACTAATGAAAAACTGTTTTTT
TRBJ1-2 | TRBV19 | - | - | CASSISRNYGYTF | TGTGCCAGTAGTATTTCCAGAAACTATGGCTACACCTTC
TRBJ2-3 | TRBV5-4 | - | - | CASSLMGPTDTQYF | TGTGCCAGCAGCTTGATGGGCCCCACAGATACGCAGTATTTT
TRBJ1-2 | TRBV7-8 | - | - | CASSLAGDYGYTF | TGTGCCAGCAGCTTAGCGGGAGACTATGGCTACACCTTC
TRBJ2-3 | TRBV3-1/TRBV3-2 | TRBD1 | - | CASSARTGATDTQYF | TGTGCCAGCAGCGCCCGGACAGGGGCCACAGATACGCAGTATTTT
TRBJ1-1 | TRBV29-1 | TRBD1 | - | CSVDEGANTEAFF | TGCAGCGTTGATGAGGGGGCAAACACTGAAGCTTTCTTT
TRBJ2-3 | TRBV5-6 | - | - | CASSLNWGASDTQYF | TGTGCCAGCAGCTTGAATTGGGGCGCGAGTGATACGCAGTATTTT
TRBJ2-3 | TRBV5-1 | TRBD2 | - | CASSLGAGAKNTQYF | TGCGCCAGCAGCTTGGGAGCGGGGGCTAAGAATACGCAGTATTTT
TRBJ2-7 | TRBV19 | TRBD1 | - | CASSNRDRGNYEQYF | TGTGCCAGTAGTAACCGGGACAGGGGAAACTACGAGCAGTACTTC
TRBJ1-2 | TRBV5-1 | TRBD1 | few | CASSLTGEASGYTF | TGCGCCAGCAGCTTGACAGGGGAGGCTTCAGGCTACACCTTC
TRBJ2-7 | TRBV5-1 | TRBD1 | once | CASSSTGGTYEQYF | TGCGCCAGCAGCTCAACAGGGGGGACCTACGAGCAGTACTTC
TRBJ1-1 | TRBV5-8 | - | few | CASSLVPGQAFF | TGTGCCAGCAGCTTGGTCCCGGGTCAAGCTTTCTTT
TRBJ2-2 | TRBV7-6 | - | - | CASSGAARGGAGELFF | TGTGCCAGCAGCGGAGCTGCGCGGGGTGGTGCCGGGGAGCTGTTTTTT
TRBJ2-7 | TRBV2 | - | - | CASSDAAELYEQYF | TGTGCCAGCAGTGATGCAGCGGAACTCTACGAGCAGTACTTC
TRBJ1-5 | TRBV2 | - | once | CASRLDRNQPQHF | TGTGCCAGCAGGTTGGACAGAAATCAGCCCCAGCATTTT
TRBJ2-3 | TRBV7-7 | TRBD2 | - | CASSLAGGPTDTQYF | TGTGCCAGCAGCTTAGCGGGAGGGCCAACAGATACGCAGTATTTT
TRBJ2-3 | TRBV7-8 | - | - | CASSSVGVRTDTQYF | TGTGCCAGCAGCTCCGTAGGGGTGCGGACAGATACGCAGTATTTT
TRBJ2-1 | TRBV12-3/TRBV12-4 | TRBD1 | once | CASSFRGREQFF | TGTGCCAGCAGTTTTAGGGGGCGTGAGCAGTTCTTC
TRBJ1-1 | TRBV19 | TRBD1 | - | CASTGDRVKTEAFF | TGTGCCAGTACCGGGGACAGGGTTAAAACTGAAGCTTTCTTT
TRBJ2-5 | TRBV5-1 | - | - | CASSQLASQETQYF | TGCGCCAGCAGCCAACTCGCAAGCCAAGAGACCCAGTACTTC
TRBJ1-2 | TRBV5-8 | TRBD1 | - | CASSFTGTGKNYGYTF | TGTGCCAGCAGCTTCACCGGGACAGGGAAAAACTATGGCTACACCTTC
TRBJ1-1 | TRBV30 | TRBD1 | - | CAWSGQGISGAFF | TGTGCCTGGAGCGGACAGGGGATCTCGGGAGCTTTCTTT
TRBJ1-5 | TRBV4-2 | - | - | CASSHDGRRDQPQHF | TGTGCCAGCAGCCATGACGGCCGGCGGGATCAGCCCCAGCATTTT
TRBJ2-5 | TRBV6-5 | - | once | CASTGHNQETQYF | TGTGCCAGCACGGGACACAACCAAGAGACCCAGTACTTC